This TCR beta chain was recovered during a study of fetal regulatory T cell absence and autoimmunity. Germline V gives CDR1 SGHRS, CDR2 YFSETQ. The CDR3 is 16 residues long. Between the trimmed V and J ends, which lost 0 bases and 2 bases, there was a span of 14 bases. Study conclusions and caveats: Oligoclonal TCR enrichment in pancreas over cord blood reached over 90-fold for some clones. Broadly similar TRB gene family usage was seen in pancreas and cord blood. In IPEX syndrome, oligoclonal enrichment was read as supporting prenatal antigen-driven autoimmunity in the pancreas.

A remark on this clone: Antigen unknown.

Sequencing was at survey level. The repertoire was sequenced with immunoSEQ multiplex PCR; TCRdb's copy has only in-frame clones and lacks some. The sample has just over 45,000 clones; approximately 80% are singletons. This sequence originates from a newborn boy with IPEX syndrome. Sequencing was carried out using cord blood. This chain links TRBV5-1 with TRBJ2-5; TRBD1 is a possible D gene (6 bases). The CDR3 region is CASSLALGQTQETQYF. CDR3 in DNA: TGCGCCAGCAGCTTGGCTCTTGGACAGACTCAAGAGACCCAGTACTTC.